This TCR beta chain emerged from a study of monozygotic twins with inflammatory bowel disease. From germline, CDR1 is MNHNS and CDR2 SASEGT. This CDR3 region has 14 residues. TCRdb reworked the 5' RACE reads into one entry per CDR3 protein, no DNA. Here the sample table reports 200,000 to 250,000 distinct CDR3 sequences. J is TRBJ2-7 and V is TRBV6-1; TCRdb indicates TRBD1, and absent DNA this call remains unverified. Sequencing used blood. The origin of this receptor is a human donor with ulcerative colitis or Crohn's disease, or a healthy co-twin of an affected twin (not recorded which). The CDR3: CASSRTGLLHEQYF.